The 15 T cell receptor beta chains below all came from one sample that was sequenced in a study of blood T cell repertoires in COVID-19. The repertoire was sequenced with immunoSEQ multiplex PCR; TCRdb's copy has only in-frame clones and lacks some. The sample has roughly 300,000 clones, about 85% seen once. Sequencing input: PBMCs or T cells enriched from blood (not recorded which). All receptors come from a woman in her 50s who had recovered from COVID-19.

CDR3 sequence reads: CATSSTAIEENTIYF. In DNA, the CDR3 is TGTGCCACCAGCAGTACCGCTATAGAAGAAAACACCATATATTTT. The rearrangement joins TRBV15 to TRBJ1-3, with D unresolved. With 3 bases removed from V and 6 bases from J, the gap between germline ends came to 15 bases. This CDR3 spans 15 amino acids. Germline V gene data show CDR1 as LNHNV and CDR2 as YYDKDF (reference sequence).

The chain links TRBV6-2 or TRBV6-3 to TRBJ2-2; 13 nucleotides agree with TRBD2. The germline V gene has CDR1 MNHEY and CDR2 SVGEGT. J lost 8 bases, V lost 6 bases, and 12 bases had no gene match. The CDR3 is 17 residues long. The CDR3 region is CASSQLAGGPLGGELFF. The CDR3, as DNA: TGTGCCAGCAGCCAACTAGCGGGAGGGCCATTGGGAGGGGAGCTGTTTTTT.

CDR3 amino acids: CASSLGYRGSEQYF. CDR3 sequence (DNA): TGTGCCAGCAGCTTGGGGTACAGGGGAAGCGAGCAGTACTTC. The chain joins TRBV7-8 to TRBJ2-7, with 7 bases matching TRBD1. This CDR3 has 14 amino acids. Germline V gene data show CDR1 as SGHVS and CDR2 as FQNEAQ. The J segment lost 6 bases and the V segment lost 3 bases, leaving 8 bases of the junction unmatched.

The CDR3 coding sequence is TGCAGCGTTGTCGTCGGCACAGATACGCAGTATTTT. It specifies CSVVVGTDTQYF. This chain connects TRBV29-1 to TRBJ2-3, with D unclear. Germline V CDR1 and CDR2: SQVTM, ANQGSEA. V lost 4 bases to trimming and J lost 1 base, with 6 bases between them. CDR3 size: 12 residues.

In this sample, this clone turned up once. The CDR3 reads CASSYSVRGHEKLFF. The CDR3 nucleotides are TGTGCCAGCAGTTACTCGGTCAGGGGGCACGAAAAACTGTTTTTT. The V gene is TRBV6-5, the J gene TRBJ1-4, with 8 bases lining up with TRBD1. The CDR3 totals 15 residues. J gave up 8 bases and V 0 bases, and 5 bases lay outside the gene matches. Germline CDR1 and CDR2: MNHEY and SVGAGI.

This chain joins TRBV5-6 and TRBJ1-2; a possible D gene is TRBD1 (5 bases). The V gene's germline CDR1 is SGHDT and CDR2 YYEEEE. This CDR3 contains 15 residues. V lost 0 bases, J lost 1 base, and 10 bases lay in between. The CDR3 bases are TGTGCCAGCAGCTTGGTCCAGGGCGGTAACTATGGCTACACCTTC. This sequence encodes CASSLVQGGNYGYTF.

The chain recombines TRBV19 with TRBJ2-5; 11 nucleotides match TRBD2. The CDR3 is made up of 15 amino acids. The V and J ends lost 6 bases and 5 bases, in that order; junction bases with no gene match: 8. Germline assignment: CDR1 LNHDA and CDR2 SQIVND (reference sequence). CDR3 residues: CASRTLAGGAETQYF. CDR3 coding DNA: TGTGCCAGTAGAACCTTAGCGGGAGGGGCGGAGACCCAGTACTTC.

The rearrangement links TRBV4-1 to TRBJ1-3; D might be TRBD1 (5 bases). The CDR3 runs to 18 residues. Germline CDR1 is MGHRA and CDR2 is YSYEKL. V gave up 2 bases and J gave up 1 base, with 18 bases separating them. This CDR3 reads CASSQPDRARTSGNTIYF. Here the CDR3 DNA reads TGCGCCAGCAGCCAACCTGACCGAGCGCGGACATCTGGAAACACCATATATTTT.

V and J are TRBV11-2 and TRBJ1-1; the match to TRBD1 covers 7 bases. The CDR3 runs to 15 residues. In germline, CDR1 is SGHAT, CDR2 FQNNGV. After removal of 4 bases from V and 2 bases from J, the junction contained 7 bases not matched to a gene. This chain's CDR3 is CASSSTDRANTEAFF. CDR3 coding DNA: TGTGCCAGCAGCTCCACAGACAGGGCTAACACTGAAGCTTTCTTT.

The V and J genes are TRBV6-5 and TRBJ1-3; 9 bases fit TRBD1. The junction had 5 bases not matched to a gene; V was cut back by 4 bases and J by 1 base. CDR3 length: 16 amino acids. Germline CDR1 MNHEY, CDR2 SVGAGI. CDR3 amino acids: CASSFTGGESGNTIYF. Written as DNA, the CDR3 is TGTGCCAGCAGTTTTACAGGGGGCGAATCTGGAAACACCATATATTTT.

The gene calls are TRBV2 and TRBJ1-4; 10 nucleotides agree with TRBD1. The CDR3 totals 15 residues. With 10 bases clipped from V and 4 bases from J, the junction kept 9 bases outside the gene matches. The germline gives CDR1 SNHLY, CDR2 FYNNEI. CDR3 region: CATRQGARFNEKLFF. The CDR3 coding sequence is TGTGCCACCCGACAGGGGGCCCGGTTTAATGAAAAACTGTTTTTT.

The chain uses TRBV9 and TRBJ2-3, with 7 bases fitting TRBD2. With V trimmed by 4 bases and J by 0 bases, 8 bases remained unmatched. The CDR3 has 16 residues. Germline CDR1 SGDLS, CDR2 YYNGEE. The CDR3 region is CASSPRGSGSTDTQYF. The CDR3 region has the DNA TGTGCCAGCAGCCCCCGGGGTAGCGGGAGCACAGATACGCAGTATTTT.

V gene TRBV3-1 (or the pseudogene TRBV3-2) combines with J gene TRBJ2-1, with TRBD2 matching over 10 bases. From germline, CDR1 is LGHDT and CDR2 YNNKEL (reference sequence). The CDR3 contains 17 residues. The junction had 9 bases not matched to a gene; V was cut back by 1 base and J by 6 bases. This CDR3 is CASSQVNLAGEGNEQFF. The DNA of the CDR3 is TGTGCCAGCAGCCAAGTCAATCTAGCGGGAGAGGGCAATGAGCAGTTCTTC.

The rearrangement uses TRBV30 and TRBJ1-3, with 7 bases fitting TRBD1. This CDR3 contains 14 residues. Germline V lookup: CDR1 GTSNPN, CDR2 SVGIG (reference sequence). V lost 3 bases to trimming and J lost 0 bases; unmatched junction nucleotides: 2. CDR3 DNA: TGTGCCTGGAGCAGGGACAGCTCTGGAAACACCATATATTTT. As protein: CAWSRDSSGNTIYF.

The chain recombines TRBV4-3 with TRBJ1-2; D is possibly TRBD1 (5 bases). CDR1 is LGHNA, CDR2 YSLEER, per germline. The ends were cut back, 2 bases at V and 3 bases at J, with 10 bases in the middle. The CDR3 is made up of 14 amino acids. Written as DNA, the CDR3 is TGCGCCAGCAGCCAACATCCCAGGGACTATGGCTACACCTTC. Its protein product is CASSQHPRDYGYTF.